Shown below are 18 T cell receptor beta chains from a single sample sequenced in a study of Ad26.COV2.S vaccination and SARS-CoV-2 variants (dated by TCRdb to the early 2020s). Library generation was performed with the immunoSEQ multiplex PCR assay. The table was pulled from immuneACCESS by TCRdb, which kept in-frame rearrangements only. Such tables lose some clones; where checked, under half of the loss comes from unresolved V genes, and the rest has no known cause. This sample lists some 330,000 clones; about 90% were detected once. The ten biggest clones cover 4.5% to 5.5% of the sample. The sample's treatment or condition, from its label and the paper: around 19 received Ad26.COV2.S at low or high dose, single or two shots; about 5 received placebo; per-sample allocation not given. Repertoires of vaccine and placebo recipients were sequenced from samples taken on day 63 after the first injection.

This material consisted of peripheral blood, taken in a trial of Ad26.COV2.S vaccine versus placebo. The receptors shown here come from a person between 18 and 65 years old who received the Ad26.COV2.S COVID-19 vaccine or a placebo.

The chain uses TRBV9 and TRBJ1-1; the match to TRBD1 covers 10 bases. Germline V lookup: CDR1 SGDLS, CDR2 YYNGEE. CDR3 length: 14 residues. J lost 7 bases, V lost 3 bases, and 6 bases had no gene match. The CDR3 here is CASSAGTGDYEAFF. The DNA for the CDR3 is TGTGCCAGCAGCGCGGGGACAGGGGATTATGAAGCTTTCTTT.

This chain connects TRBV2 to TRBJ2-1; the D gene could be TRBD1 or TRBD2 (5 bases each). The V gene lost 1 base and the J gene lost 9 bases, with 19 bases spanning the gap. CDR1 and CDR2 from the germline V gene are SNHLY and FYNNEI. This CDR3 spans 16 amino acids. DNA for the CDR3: TGTGCCAGCAGTGAAGGGGCTGGGACGGGATCCGGTGAGCAGTTCTTC. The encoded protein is CASSEGAGTGSGEQFF. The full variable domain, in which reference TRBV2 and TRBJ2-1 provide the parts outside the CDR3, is EPEVTQTPSHQVTQMGQEVILRCVPISNHLYFYWYRQILGQKVEFLVSFYNNEISEKSEIFDDQFSVERPDGSNFTLKIRSTKLEDSAMYFCASSEGAGTGSGEQFFGPGTRLTVL.

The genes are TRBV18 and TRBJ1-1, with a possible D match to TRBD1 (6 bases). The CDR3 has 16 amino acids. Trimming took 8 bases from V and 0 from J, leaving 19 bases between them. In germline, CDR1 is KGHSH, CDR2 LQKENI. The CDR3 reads CASTTGKGSMNTEAFF. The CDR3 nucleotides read TGTGCCAGCACCACAGGGAAGGGGTCTATGAACACTGAAGCTTTCTTT.

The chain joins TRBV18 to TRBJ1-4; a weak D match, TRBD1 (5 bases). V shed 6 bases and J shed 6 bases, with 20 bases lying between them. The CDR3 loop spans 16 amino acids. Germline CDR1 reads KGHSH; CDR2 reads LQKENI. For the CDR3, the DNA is TGTGCCAGCTCGCGAGAAACGCACGGGGGGGATGAAAAACTGTTTTTT. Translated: CASSRETHGGDEKLFF.

The CDR3 sequence is CASSSTGLYSNQPQHF. The CDR3 bases are TGTGCCAGCAGTTCCACGGGCCTCTATAGCAATCAGCCCCAGCATTTT. V is TRBV27 and J is TRBJ1-5; unclear D gene. Germline-derived CDR1 and CDR2 are MNHEY and SMNVEV (reference sequence). V lost 4 bases to trimming and J lost 0 bases, with 13 bases between them. The CDR3 is 16 amino acids.

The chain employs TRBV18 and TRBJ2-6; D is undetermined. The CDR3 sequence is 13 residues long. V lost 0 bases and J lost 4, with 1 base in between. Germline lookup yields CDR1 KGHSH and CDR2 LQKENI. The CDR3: CASSPPGANVLTF. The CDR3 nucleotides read TGTGCCAGCTCACCACCCGGGGCCAACGTCCTGACTTTC. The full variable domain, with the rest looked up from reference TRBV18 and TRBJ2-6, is NAGVMQNPRHLVRRRGQEARLRCSPMKGHSHVYWYRQLPEEGLKFMVYLQKENIIDESGMPKERFSAEFPKEGPSILRIQQVVRGDSAAYFCASSPPGANVLTFGAGSRLTVL.

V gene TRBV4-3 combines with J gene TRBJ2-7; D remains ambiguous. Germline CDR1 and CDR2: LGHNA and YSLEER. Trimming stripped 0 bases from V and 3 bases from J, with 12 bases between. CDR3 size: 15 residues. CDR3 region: CASSQDYLGNYEQYF. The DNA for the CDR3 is TGCGCCAGCAGCCAAGATTACTTGGGGAACTACGAGCAGTACTTC.

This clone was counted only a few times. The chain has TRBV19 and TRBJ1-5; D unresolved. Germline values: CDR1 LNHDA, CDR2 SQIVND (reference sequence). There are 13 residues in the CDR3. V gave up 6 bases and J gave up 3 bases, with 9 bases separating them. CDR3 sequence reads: CASRGSNNQPQHF. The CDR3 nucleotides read TGTGCCAGTAGGGGCAGTAACAATCAGCCCCAGCATTTT.

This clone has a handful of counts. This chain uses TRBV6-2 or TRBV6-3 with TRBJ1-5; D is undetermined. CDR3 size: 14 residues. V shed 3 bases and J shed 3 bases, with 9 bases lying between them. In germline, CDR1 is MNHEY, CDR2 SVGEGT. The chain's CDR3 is CASSYETFNQPQHF. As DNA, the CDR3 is TGTGCCAGCAGTTATGAGACTTTCAATCAGCCCCAGCATTTT.

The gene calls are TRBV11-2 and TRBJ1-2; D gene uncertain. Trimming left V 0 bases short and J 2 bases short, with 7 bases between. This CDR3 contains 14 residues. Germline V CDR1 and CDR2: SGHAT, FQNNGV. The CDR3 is CASSLDGPNYGYTF. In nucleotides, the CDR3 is TGTGCCAGCAGCTTAGATGGCCCAAACTATGGCTACACCTTC.

The CDR3 is CASSYSIGTGLWGGNQPQHF. The CDR3, as DNA: TGTGCCAGCAGTTACTCGATCGGGACAGGGCTTTGGGGTGGCAATCAGCCCCAGCATTTT. The chain is built from TRBV6-2 or TRBV6-3 and TRBJ1-5, with 9 bases matching TRBD1. Germline loops: CDR1 MNHEY, CDR2 SVGEGT. Trimming removed 0 bases from V and 2 bases from J; junction bases left unmatched: 14. The CDR3 totals 20 residues.

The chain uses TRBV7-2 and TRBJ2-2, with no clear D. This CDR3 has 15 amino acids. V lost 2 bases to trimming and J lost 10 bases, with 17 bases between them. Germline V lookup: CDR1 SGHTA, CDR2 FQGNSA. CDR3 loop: CASSLRTTTPAELFF. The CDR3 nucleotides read TGTGCCAGCAGCTTACGCACTACCACACCGGCGGAGCTGTTTTTT.

This CDR3 is CASSQAGTGGTEAFF. The DNA of the CDR3 is TGCGCCAGCAGCCAGGCCGGGACAGGGGGGACTGAAGCTTTCTTT. The chain links TRBV4-3 to TRBJ1-1; 11 bases map to TRBD1. Germline CDR1 is LGHNA and CDR2 is YSLEER. The trim removed 3 bases at V and 5 bases at J, leaving 5 bases unmatched. The CDR3 consists of 15 residues.

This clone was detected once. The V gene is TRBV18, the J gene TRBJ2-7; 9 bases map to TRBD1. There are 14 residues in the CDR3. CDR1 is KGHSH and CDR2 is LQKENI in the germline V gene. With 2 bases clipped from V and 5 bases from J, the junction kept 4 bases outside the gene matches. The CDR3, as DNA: TGTGCCAGCTCACCAAGGACAGGGGTCGACGAGCAGTACTTC. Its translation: CASSPRTGVDEQYF.

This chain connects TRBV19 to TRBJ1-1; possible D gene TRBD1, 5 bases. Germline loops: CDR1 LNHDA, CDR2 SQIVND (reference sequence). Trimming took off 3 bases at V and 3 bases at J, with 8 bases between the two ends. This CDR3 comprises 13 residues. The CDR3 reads CASSIGADTEAFF. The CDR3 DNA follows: TGTGCCAGTAGTATTGGGGCAGACACTGAAGCTTTCTTT.

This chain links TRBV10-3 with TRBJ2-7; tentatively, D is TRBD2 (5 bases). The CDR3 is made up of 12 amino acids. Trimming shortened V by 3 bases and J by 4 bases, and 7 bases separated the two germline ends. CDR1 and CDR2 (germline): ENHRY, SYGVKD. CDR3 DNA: TGTGCCATCAGTGAAACGGGATACGAGCAGTACGTC. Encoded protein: CAISETGYEQYV.

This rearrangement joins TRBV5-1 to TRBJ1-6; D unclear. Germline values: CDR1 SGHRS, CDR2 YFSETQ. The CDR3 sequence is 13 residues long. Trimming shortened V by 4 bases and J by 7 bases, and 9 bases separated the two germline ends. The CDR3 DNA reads TGCGCCAGCAGCGGGCAGAACAATTCACCCCTCCACTTT. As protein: CASSGQNNSPLHF.

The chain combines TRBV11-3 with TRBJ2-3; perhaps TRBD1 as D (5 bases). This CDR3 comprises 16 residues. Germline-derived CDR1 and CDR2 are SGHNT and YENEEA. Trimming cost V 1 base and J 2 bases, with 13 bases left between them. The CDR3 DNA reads TGTGCCAGCAGCTTAGGGACCAGGACAACCACAGATACGCAGTATTTT. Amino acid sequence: CASSLGTRTTTDTQYF.